A selection of T cell receptor beta chains follows, all from one sample in a study of blood T cells in healthy people across ages. A single record per CDR3 protein comes from TCRdb applying MiXCR to the 5' RACE reads. Of about 1,800,000 distinct CDR3 sequences listed, approximately 30% are singletons. The material sequenced was blood. The source of these receptors is a woman aged 30 to 39 in good health. Both conserved end residues are part of each CDR3. The D gene is left open where the match is weak. The size field is filled for only some rows; it gives once, few, many or a size class.

V gene,clone size,D gene,J gene,CDR3 protein,CDR3 DNA
TRBV27,-,-,TRBJ2-3,CASSRGAYRETTDTQYF,TGTGCCAGCAGCCGAGGGGCGTACAGGGAGACGACAGATACGCAGTATTTT
TRBV10-3,many,-,TRBJ2-1,CAISDKGPTYNEQFF,TGTGCCATCAGTGATAAAGGACCCACCTACAATGAGCAGTTCTTC
TRBV10-2,-,-,TRBJ2-1,CVSSIRLRVEQFF,TGCGTCAGCTCGATCAGACTACGGGTCGAGCAGTTCTTC
TRBV4-1,few,TRBD2,TRBJ2-1,CASRRTGGDNEQFF,TGCGCCAGCAGGAGGACGGGGGGGGACAATGAGCAGTTCTTC
TRBV5-1,many,-,TRBJ2-5,CASSLAGTIKETQYF,TGCGCCAGCAGCTTGGCCGGGACAATTAAGGAGACCCAGTACTTC
TRBV2,-,TRBD2,TRBJ2-1,CASPSGGRSYNEQFF,TGTGCCAGCCCTAGCGGGGGCCGCTCCTACAATGAGCAGTTCTTC
TRBV6-6,-,-,TRBJ1-5,CASSKTDNNGNQPQHF,TGTGCCAGCAGCAAGACAGATAATAATGGCAATCAGCCCCAGCATTTT
TRBV20-1,-,-,TRBJ1-2,CSAPALASPYGYTF,TGCAGTGCCCCCGCCCTCGCCAGCCCCTATGGCTACACCTTC
TRBV27,many,TRBD1,TRBJ2-1,CASSYTGTGYEQFF,TGTGCCAGCAGTTACACCGGGACAGGGTATGAGCAGTTCTTC
TRBV12-3/TRBV12-4,many,-,TRBJ2-7,CASSGHPTEQYF,TGTGCCAGCAGTGGACACCCTACCGAGCAGTACTTC
TRBV4-3,few,TRBD1,TRBJ2-5,CASSQGQGVKNERYF,TGCGCCAGCAGCCAGGGACAGGGGGTTAAAAACGAGCGGTACTTC
TRBV27,many,-,TRBJ2-1,CASTRGLSYNEQFF,TGTGCCAGTACCCGGGGTCTCTCCTACAATGAGCAGTTCTTC
TRBV20-1,few,TRBD2,TRBJ2-1,CSANERGAYNEQFF,TGCAGTGCGAATGAGCGGGGGGCCTACAATGAGCAGTTCTTC
TRBV16,few,-,TRBJ2-7,CASSQSFEQYF,TGTGCCAGCAGCCAATCGTTCGAGCAGTACTTC
TRBV25-1,-,TRBD2,TRBJ2-3,CASSEYRGRALSTDTQYF,TGTGCCAGCAGTGAATATCGGGGGAGGGCCCTAAGCACAGATACGCAGTATTTT
TRBV14,-,-,TRBJ1-6,CASSQEVFNSPLHF,TGTGCCAGCAGCCAAGAGGTGTTTAATTCACCCCTCCACTTT
TRBV3-1,few,-,TRBJ2-7,CASSPTQLRRYEQYF,TGTGCCAGCAGCCCTACCCAACTCCGGAGGTACGAGCAGTACTTC
TRBV6-5,-,-,TRBJ2-5,CASRNADGQETQYF,TGTGCCAGCAGGAATGCGGACGGCCAAGAGACCCAGTACTTC
TRBV5-6,many,-,TRBJ2-7,CASSAGLIYEQYF,TGTGCCAGCAGTGCGGGACTCATCTACGAGCAGTACTTC
TRBV7-2,-,-,TRBJ2-7,CASSLDTGFPVYEQYF,TGTGCCAGCAGCTTAGATACAGGGTTCCCCGTCTACGAGCAGTACTTC
TRBV5-1,many,TRBD1,TRBJ2-1,CASTETGGVGEQFF,TGCGCCAGCACCGAGACAGGGGGCGTTGGTGAGCAGTTCTTC
TRBV15,-,-,TRBJ2-7,CVTSLSPERTTYEQYF,TGTGTCACCAGCCTATCCCCTGAGCGGACTACCTACGAGCAGTACTTC
TRBV7-2,many,TRBD2,TRBJ2-1,CASSLTSGRPYNEQFF,TGTGCCAGCAGCTTAACTAGCGGGAGGCCCTACAATGAGCAGTTCTTC
TRBV29-1,few,-,TRBJ2-3,CSVERGIGTDTQYF,TGCAGCGTTGAAAGAGGGATCGGCACAGATACGCAGTATTTT
TRBV12-3/TRBV12-4,-,TRBD1,TRBJ1-2,CASSSRGLSYGYTF,TGTGCCAGCAGTTCCAGGGGGCTGAGCTATGGCTACACCTTC
TRBV5-1,-,-,TRBJ1-2,CASSMESYGYTF,TGCGCCAGCAGCATGGAGAGCTATGGCTACACCTTC
TRBV7-2,-,TRBD1,TRBJ1-4,CASSLDRGVEKLFF,TGTGCCAGCAGCCTGGACAGGGGTGTCGAAAAACTGTTTTTT
TRBV7-3,-,TRBD2,TRBJ2-5,CASSFGLAGGETQDF,TGTGCCAGCAGCTTCGGACTAGCGGGGGGAGAGACCCAGGACTTC
TRBV20-1,-,-,TRBJ2-7,CSAMTIGRGHGEQYF,TGCAGTGCAATGACTATCGGGAGAGGCCATGGCGAGCAGTACTTC
TRBV6-6,-,TRBD1,TRBJ2-4,CASRGGTGVGNIQYF,TGTGCCAGCAGGGGCGGGACAGGGGTAGGCAACATTCAGTACTTC
TRBV12-3/TRBV12-4,-,TRBD2,TRBJ2-2,CASGPYGGVTGELFF,TGTGCCAGCGGCCCTTATGGGGGGGTCACCGGGGAGCTGTTTTTT
TRBV7-6,once,TRBD2,TRBJ2-7,CASSNGGAGGYEQYF,TGTGCCAGCAGCAACGGCGGGGCGGGGGGCTACGAGCAGTACTTC
TRBV15,-,-,TRBJ2-4,CATQEAPGGRNIQYF,TGTGCCACCCAAGAGGCGCCAGGGGGGAGAAACATTCAGTACTTC
TRBV12-3/TRBV12-4,many,TRBD1,TRBJ2-5,CASSRPGQELGEQYF,TGTGCCAGCAGCAGACCAGGACAGGAACTCGGGGAGCAGTACTTC
TRBV20-1,many,-,TRBJ2-7,CSATRLQGRTTYEQYF,TGCAGTGCTACCCGGCTCCAGGGACGGACAACCTACGAGCAGTACTTC
TRBV7-2,few,-,TRBJ2-5,CATAVKRAVRETQYF,TGTGCCACCGCGGTGAAGAGGGCGGTGCGAGAGACCCAGTACTTC
TRBV10-3,-,TRBD1,TRBJ2-3,CAISPTGAGTDTQYF,TGTGCCATCAGTCCGACAGGGGCCGGTACAGATACGCAGTATTTT
TRBV20-1,-,-,TRBJ2-3,CSAGLLRVSSTDTQYF,TGCAGTGCTGGCCTTCTACGGGTATCTAGCACAGATACGCAGTATTTT
TRBV29-1,-,-,TRBJ1-1,CSVSRVGMNTEAFF,TGCAGCGTTTCCCGGGTAGGAATGAACACTGAAGCTTTCTTT
TRBV6-6,few,-,TRBJ1-5,CASGTYRPQHF,TGTGCCAGCGGAACATATCGGCCCCAGCATTTT
TRBV12-3/TRBV12-4,-,TRBD2,TRBJ2-1,CASSLTSGKREQFF,TGTGCCAGCAGTTTAACTAGCGGGAAACGTGAGCAGTTCTTC
TRBV5-8,few,TRBD1,TRBJ2-3,CASSRDRVSGTDTQYF,TGTGCCAGCAGCCGGGACAGGGTTTCAGGCACAGATACGCAGTATTTT
TRBV7-2,many,-,TRBJ2-5,CASSPRRPQETQYF,TGTGCCAGCAGCCCTAGGAGACCGCAAGAGACCCAGTACTTC
TRBV7-2,few,-,TRBJ1-1,CASSLSSWRSGTEAFF,TGTGCCAGCAGCTTATCTTCTTGGCGGTCTGGGACTGAAGCTTTCTTT
TRBV20-1,-,TRBD2,TRBJ2-5,CSASGRRGLTETQYF,TGCAGTGCTAGTGGCCGTAGGGGACTAACAGAGACCCAGTACTTC
TRBV5-1,many,TRBD1,TRBJ1-6,CASSEGQPARYSPLHF,TGCGCCAGCAGCGAGGGACAGCCCGCTAGATATTCACCCCTCCACTTT
TRBV9,many,TRBD1,TRBJ2-1,CASSGGGRTGEHEQFF,TGTGCCAGCAGCGGAGGCGGCCGGACAGGGGAGCATGAGCAGTTCTTC